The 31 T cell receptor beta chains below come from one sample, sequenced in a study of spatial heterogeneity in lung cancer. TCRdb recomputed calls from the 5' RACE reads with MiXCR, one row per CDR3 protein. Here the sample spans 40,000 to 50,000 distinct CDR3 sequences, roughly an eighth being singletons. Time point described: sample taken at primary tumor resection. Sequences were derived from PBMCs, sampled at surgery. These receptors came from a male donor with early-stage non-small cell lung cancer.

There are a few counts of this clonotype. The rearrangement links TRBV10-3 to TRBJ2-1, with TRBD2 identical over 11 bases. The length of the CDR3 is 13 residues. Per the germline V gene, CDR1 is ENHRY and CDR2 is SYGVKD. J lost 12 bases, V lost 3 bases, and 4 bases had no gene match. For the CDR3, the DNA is TGTGCCATCAGTGAAACTACTAGCGGGGGGCAGTTCTTC. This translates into CAISETTSGGQFF.

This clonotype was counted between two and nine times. The CDR3 spells CASSTRAGTIYEQYF. The CDR3, as DNA: TGTGCCAGCAGCACCCGAGCCGGGACAATCTACGAGCAGTACTTC. This chain joins TRBV7-2 and TRBJ2-7; the D gene is possibly TRBD1 (6 bases). This CDR3 is 15 amino acids long. Germline V CDR1 and CDR2: SGHTA, FQGNSA. The V end was cut by 5 bases, the J end by 3 bases, with 17 bases between.

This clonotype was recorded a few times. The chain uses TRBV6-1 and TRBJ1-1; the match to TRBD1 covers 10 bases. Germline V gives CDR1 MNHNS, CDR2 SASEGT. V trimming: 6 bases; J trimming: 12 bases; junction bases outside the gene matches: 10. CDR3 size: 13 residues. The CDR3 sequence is CASRAPDRGASFF. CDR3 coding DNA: TGTGCCAGCAGAGCGCCGGACAGGGGGGCCTCTTTCTTT.

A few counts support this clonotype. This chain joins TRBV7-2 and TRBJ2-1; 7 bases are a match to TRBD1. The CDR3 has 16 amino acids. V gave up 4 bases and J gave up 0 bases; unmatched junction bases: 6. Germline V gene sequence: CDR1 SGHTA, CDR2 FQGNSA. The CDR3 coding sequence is TGTGCCAGCAGCTATTACAGGGGCCGCTCCTACAATGAGCAGTTCTTC. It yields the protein CASSYYRGRSYNEQFF.

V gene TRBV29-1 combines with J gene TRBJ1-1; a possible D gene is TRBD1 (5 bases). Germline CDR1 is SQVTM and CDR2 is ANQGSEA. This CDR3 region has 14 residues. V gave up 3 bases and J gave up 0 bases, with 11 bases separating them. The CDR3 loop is CSVDQGGMNTEAFF. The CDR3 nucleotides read TGCAGCGTTGATCAGGGAGGAATGAACACTGAAGCTTTCTTT.

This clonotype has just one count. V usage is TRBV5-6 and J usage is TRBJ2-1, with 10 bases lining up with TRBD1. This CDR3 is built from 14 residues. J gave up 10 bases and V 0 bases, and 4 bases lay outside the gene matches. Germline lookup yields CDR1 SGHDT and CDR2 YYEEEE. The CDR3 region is CASSLGQGAGEQFF. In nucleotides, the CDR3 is TGTGCCAGCAGCTTGGGACAGGGGGCCGGAGAGCAGTTCTTC.

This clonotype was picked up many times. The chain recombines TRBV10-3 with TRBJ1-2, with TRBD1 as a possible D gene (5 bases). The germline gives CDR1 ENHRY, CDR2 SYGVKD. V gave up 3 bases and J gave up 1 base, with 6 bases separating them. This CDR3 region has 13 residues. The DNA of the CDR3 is TGTGCCATCAGTGATCAGGGTAACTATGGCTACACCTTC. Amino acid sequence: CAISDQGNYGYTF.

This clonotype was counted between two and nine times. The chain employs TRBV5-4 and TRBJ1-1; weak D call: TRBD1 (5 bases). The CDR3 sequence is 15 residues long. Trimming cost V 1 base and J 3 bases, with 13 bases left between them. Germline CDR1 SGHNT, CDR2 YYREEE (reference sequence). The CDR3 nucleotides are TGTGCCAGCAGCTTGAATGAGGGGCGCTACACTGAAGCTTTCTTT. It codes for CASSLNEGRYTEAFF.

This CDR3 reads CASSVSEQGSGEQYF. The CDR3, as DNA: TGTGCCAGCAGCGTTAGCGAACAGGGATCTGGCGAGCAGTACTTC. V is TRBV9 and J is TRBJ2-7, with a tentative D call TRBD1 (6 bases). The CDR3 length is 15 residues. The germline V and J ends were trimmed by 2 bases and 6 bases, with 18 bases remaining between them. Germline V gene data show CDR1 as SGDLS and CDR2 as YYNGEE.

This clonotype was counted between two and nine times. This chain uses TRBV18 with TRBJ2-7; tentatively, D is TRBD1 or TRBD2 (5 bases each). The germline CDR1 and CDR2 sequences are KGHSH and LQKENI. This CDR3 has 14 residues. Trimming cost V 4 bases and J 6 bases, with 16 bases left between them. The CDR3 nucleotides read TGTGCCAGCTCACGGAGCTCTCAGGGAGCCGAGCAGTACTTC. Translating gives CASSRSSQGAEQYF.

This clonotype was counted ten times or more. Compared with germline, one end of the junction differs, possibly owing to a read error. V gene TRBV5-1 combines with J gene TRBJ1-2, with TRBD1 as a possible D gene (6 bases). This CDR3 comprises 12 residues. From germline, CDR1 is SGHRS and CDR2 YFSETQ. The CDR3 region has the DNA TGCGCCAGCAGCTTGGGCACAGGGATCTCCCACTTC. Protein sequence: CASSLGTGISHF. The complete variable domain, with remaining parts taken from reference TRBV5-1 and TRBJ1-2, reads KAGVTQTPRYLIKTRGQQVTLSCSPISGHRSVSWYQQTPGQGLQFLFEYFSETQRNKGNFPGRFSGRQFSNSRSEMNVSTLELGDSALYLCASSLGTGISHFGSGTRLTVV.

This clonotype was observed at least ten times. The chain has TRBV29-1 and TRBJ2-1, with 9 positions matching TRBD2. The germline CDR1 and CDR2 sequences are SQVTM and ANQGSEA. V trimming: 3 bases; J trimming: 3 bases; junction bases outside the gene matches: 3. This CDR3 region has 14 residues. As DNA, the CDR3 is TGCAGCGTTGACCGTAGCGGGAGCTACAATGAGCAGTTCTTC. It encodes CSVDRSGSYNEQFF.

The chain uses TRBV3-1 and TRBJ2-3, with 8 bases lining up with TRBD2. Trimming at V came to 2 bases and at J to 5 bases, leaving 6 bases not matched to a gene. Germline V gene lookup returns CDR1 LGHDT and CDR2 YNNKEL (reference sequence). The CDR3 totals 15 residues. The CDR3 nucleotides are TGTGCCAGCAGCCAAAAAGCGGGAGTAAGAGATACGCAGTATTTT. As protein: CASSQKAGVRDTQYF.

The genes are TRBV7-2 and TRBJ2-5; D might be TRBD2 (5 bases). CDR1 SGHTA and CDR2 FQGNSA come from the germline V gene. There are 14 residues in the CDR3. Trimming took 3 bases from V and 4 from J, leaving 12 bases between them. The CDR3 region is CASSFGEAVETQYF. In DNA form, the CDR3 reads TGTGCCAGCAGCTTCGGGGAAGCGGTAGAGACCCAGTACTTC.

The CDR3 DNA reads TGTGCCAGCAGCTTACAGGGGGCTTCGGACAAAAACATTCAGTACTTC. Amino acids: CASSLQGASDKNIQYF. This chain links TRBV5-4 with TRBJ2-4, with 9 bases lining up with TRBD1. The CDR3 contains 16 residues. The V gene end was trimmed by 2 bases and the J gene end by 3 bases; junction bases not matched to a gene: 6. Germline loops: CDR1 SGHNT, CDR2 YYREEE (reference sequence).

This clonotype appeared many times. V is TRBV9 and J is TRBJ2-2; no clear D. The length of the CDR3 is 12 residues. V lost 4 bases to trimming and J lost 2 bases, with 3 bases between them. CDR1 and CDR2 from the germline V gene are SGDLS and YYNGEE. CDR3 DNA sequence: TGTGCCAGCAGCCATAACACCGGGGAGCTGTTTTTT. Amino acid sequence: CASSHNTGELFF.

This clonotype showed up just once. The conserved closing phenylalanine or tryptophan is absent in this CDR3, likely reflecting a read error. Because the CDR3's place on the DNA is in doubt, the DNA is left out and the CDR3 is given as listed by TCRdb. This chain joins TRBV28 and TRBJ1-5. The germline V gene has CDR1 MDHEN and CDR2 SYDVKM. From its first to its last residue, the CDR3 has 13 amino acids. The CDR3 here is CASSELATGPTIL.

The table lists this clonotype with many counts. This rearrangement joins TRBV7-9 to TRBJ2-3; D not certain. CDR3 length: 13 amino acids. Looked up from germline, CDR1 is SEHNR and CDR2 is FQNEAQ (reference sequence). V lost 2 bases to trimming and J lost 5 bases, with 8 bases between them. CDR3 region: CASSLSTGDTQYF. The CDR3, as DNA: TGTGCCAGCAGCTTATCTACGGGAGATACGCAGTATTTT.

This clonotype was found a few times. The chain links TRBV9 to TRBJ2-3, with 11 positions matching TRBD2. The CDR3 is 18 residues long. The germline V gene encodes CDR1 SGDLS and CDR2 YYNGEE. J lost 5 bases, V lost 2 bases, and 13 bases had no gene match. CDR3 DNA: TGTGCCAGCAGCGTTTCGGGGTTGACTAGCGGGATAGGAGATACGCAGTATTTT. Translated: CASSVSGLTSGIGDTQYF.

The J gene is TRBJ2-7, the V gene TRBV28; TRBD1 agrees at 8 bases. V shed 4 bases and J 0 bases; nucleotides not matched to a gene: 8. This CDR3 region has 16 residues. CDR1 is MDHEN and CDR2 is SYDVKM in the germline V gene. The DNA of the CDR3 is TGTGCCAGCAGTTCATCAGGGGGCGGTTACTCCTACGAGCAGTACTTC. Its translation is CASSSSGGGYSYEQYF.

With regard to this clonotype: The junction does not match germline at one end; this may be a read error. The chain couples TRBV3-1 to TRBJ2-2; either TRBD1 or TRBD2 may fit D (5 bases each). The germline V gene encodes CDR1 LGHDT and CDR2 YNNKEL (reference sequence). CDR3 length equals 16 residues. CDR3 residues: CASSQGVAANTGALFF. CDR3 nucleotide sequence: TGTGCCAGCAGCCAAGGGGTTGCAGCGAACACCGGGGCGCTGTTTTTT.

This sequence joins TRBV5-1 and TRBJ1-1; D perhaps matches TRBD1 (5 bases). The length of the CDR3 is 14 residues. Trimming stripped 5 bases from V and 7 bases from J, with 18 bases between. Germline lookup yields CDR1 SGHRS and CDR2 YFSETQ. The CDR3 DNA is TGCGCCAGCAGTCGATCCCAGGGAGTCAATGAAGCTTTCTTT. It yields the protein CASSRSQGVNEAFF.

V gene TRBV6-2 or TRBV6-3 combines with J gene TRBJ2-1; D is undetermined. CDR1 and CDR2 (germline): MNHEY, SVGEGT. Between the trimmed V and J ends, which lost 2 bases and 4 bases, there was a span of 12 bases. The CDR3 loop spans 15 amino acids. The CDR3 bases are TGTGCCAGCAGTTACCCGGACCCTAGGTACAATGAGCAGTTCTTC. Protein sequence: CASSYPDPRYNEQFF.

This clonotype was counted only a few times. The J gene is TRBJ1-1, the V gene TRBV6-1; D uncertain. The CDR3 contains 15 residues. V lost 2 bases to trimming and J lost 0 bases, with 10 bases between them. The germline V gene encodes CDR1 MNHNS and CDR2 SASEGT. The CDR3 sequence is CASSEMVAVNTEAFF. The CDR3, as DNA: TGTGCCAGCAGTGAAATGGTAGCCGTGAACACTGAAGCTTTCTTT.

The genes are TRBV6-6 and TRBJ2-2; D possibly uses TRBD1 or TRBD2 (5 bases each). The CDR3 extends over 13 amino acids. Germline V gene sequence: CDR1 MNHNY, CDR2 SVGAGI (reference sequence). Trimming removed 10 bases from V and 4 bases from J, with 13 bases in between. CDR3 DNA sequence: TGTGCCACAAGAGCAGGGACCACCGGGGAGCTGTTTTTT. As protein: CATRAGTTGELFF.

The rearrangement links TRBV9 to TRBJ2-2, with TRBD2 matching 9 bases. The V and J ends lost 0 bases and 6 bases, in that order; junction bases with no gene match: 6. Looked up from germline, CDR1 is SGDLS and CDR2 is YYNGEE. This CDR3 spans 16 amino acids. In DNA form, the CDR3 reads TGTGCCAGCAGCGTAGCTAGCGGGACTAACGCCGGGGAGCTGTTTTTT. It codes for CASSVASGTNAGELFF.

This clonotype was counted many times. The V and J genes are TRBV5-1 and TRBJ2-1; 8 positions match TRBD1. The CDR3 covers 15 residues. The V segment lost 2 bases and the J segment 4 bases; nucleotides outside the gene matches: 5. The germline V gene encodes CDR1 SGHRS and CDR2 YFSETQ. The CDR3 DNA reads TGCGCCAGCAGCTTCCCGGGACAGGAGTACAATGAGCAGTTCTTC. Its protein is CASSFPGQEYNEQFF.

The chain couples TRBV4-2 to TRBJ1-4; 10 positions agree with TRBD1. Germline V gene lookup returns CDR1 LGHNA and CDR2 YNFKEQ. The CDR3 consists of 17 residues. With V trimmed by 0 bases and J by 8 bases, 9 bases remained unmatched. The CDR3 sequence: CASSQEGQGGKAEKLFF. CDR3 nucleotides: TGTGCCAGCAGCCAAGAAGGACAGGGGGGTAAGGCGGAAAAACTGTTTTTT.

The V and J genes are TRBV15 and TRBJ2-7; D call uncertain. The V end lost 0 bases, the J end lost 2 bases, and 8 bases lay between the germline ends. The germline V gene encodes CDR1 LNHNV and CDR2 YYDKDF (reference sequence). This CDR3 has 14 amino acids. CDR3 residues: CATSREGETYEQYF. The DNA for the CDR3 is TGTGCCACCAGCAGAGAGGGCGAGACCTACGAGCAGTACTTC. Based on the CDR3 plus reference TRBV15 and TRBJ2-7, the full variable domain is DAMVIQNPRYQVTQFGKPVTLSCSQTLNHNVMYWYQQKSSQAPKLLFHYYDKDFNNEADTPDNFQSRRPNTSFCFLDIRSPGLGDTAMYLCATSREGETYEQYFGPGTRLTVT.

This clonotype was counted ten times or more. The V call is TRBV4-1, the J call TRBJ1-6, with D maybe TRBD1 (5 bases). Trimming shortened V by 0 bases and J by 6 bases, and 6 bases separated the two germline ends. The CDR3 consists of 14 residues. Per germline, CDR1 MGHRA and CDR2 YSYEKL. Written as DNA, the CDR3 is TGCGCCAGCAGCCAAGATAGGGGTAATTCACCCCTCCACTTT. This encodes CASSQDRGNSPLHF.

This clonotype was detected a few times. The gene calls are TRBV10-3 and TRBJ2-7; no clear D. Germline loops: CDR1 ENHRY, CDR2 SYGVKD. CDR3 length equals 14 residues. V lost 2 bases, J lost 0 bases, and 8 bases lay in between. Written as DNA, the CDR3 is TGTGCCATCAGTGAGGGCAGCCCCTCCTACGAGCAGTACTTC. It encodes CAISEGSPSYEQYF.